Sequencing of this TCR beta chain was carried out in a study of graft-versus-host responses after intestinal transplantation. Study-wide background: Recipients got multivisceral, liver-intestinal, or isolated intestinal transplants. Recipients were all induced with anti-thymocyte globulin, then given tacrolimus and steroids for about three years. The study, taken as a whole, reports: The study associated peak circulating GvH clone levels with early post-transplant HvG declines. The authors found GvH clones in recipient marrow, some appearing first in ileum or blood.

On this clone: The target antigen is unknown.

Sequencing used immunoSEQ multiplex PCR; TCRdb keeps in-frame clones, though not all of them. In the table there are about 71,000 clones, 90% of which are singletons. The sequencing used unstimulated CD8+ T cells sorted from spleen or lymph node cells, collected before intestinal transplant. The receptor comes from a human donor who received an intestinal transplant.

CDR3 DNA: TGTGCCAGCAGTGGGCATCCCCTGGATGGCTACACCTTC. It specifies CASSGHPLDGYTF. The gene calls are TRBV6-1 and TRBJ1-2; D gene unclear. This CDR3 has 13 residues. Germline loops: CDR1 MNHNS, CDR2 SASEGT. The germline V and J ends were trimmed by 4 bases and 6 bases, with 12 bases remaining between them.